This T cell receptor (beta chain) was sequenced for a study of shared clonotypes between healthy human individuals. Each donor was a Caucasian adult residing in Nashville, Tennessee. The ends lost 5 bases at V and 1 base at J; junction bases unmatched: 3. The CDR3 is 14 residues long. CDR1 is SGHRS, CDR2 YFSETQ, per germline. Clones were read by immunoSEQ multiplex PCR, and TCRdb kept only the in-frame ones, dropping some. The sample has under 2,500,000 clones, approximately 95% seen once. This chain uses TRBV5-1 with TRBJ1-2; 9 bases fit TRBD1. The source is a man between 18 and 35 years old in good health. Sequencing input: naive CD4+ T cells sorted from blood. Subset meaning: CD45RA+ positively selected. The CDR3 loop is CASRGTGLNYGYTF. For the CDR3, the DNA is TGCGCCAGCAGGGGGACAGGGCTTAACTATGGCTACACCTTC.